This T cell receptor beta chain was captured by sequencing in a study of chemoradiotherapy in HPV16-positive cancers (dated by TCRdb to between 2021 and 2024). About the study as a whole: Functional T-cell assays on cells from a couple of HPV16-positive patients defined candidate HPV-specific T-cell clones and common TCR motifs. The study asked whether T-cell immunity against the HPV oncoproteins E6 and E7 changes during chemoradiotherapy and whether it affects survival. The candidate HPV-specific TCRs and motifs were subsequently tracked in TCR repertoires obtained from roughly 90 patients with HPV-related cancers. General findings and caveats noted by the study authors: In HPV16-positive patients, expansion of HPV-responsive T cells during chemoradiotherapy was found to be associated with improved recurrence-free survival. Expansion of candidate HPV-specific clones and E7-related TCR motifs was observed in the tumor microenvironment during treatment, whereas no such expansion was observed for non-HPV-specific T cells. The survival association was reported for HPV16-positive patients, and the functional definition of HPV-specific T cells was derived from only a couple of HPV16-positive patients.

Repertoires were sampled repeatedly over the course of chemoradiotherapy, so clonal expansion could be followed in the tumor microenvironment. The sample holds a few counts of this clone. Which antigen it targets is not known. No qualities accompany the bases; no much larger clone lies one base away. The germline V gene specifies SGHAT as CDR1 and FQNNGV as CDR2. The CDR3 holds 14 amino acids from the cysteine to the phenylalanine. Only the CDR3 DNA is retained, 42 bases long and in frame from the first base. V is cut back by 9 bases and J by 5 bases, with 2 bases in the junction unmatched. The library was prepared using the immunoSEQ multiplex PCR assay. TCRdb retrieved this table from immuneACCESS and kept in-frame rearrangements only. Not all clones are present; in checked studies, unresolved V genes account for under half, and no reason is known for the remainder. The table for this sample lists tens of thousands of clones; over 90% of them were counted only once. The top ten constitute approximately 19% of the sample.

The chain is assembled from TRBV11-2 and TRBJ2-2; TRBD2 matches 14 bases in the middle. The clonotype originates from a human donor with HPV-associated anogenital cancer. The sample consisted of blood, taken from a patient who underwent chemoradiotherapy. The bases are TGTGCCAGTGGGACTAGCGGGGGAACCGGGGAGCTGTTTTTT. This yields the protein CASGTSGGTGELFF. The full variable domain, completed from the reference TRBV11-2 and TRBJ2-2 proteins outside the CDR3, reads EAGVAQSPRYKIIEKRQSVAFWCNPISGHATLYWYQQILGQGPKLLIQFQNNGVVDDSQLPKDRFSAERLKGVDSTLKIQPAKLEDSAVYLCASGTSGGTGELFFGEGSRLTVL.